This paragraph reports one T cell receptor beta chain. Germline CDR1 and CDR2: SEHNR and FQNEAQ (reference sequence). This CDR3 contains 14 residues. Trimming shortened V by 5 bases and J by 3 bases, and 13 bases separated the two germline ends. These data are taken from a study of T cell responses to AZD1222 COVID-19 vaccine. Profiling relied on immunoSEQ multiplex PCR, and the TCRdb table lists in-frame clones only, not all of them. There are around 140,000 clones in the sample; over 90% occur only once, and under 6.5% lies in the top ten. The TCR comes from an adult in good health. The V call is TRBV7-9, the J call TRBJ1-1; tentatively, D is TRBD1 (6 bases). The sample here was peripheral blood, taken on day 0 of AZD1222 vaccination. The CDR3 region has the DNA TGTGCCAGCAGCCCCCCGCCAGGGGACACTGAAGCTTTCTTT. The encoded protein is CASSPPPGDTEAFF. Together with reference TRBV7-9 and TRBJ1-1, the CDR3 gives the full variable domain: DTGVSQNPRHKITKRGQNVTFRCDPISEHNRLYWYRQTLGQGPEFLTYFQNEAQLEKSRLLSDRFSAERPKGSFSTLEIQRTEQGDSAMYLCASSPPPGDTEAFFGQGTRLTVV.